These 16 T cell receptor beta chains were sequenced from one sample in a study of OX40 agonist ivuxolimab in advanced cancers. The repertoire was sequenced with immunoSEQ multiplex PCR; TCRdb's copy has only in-frame clones and lacks some. The top ten hold 5% of the sample, which has about 71,000 clones, 80% to 90% seen once. The sequencing used CD4+ or CD8+ T cells sorted from blood, collected in a trial of the OX40 agonist ivuxolimab. The receptor source for this set is an adult with an advanced solid tumor such as melanoma, head and neck, liver or kidney cancer.

This rearrangement joins TRBV7-9 to TRBJ1-1; D is unresolved. Trimming shortened V by 1 base and J by 4 bases, and 7 bases separated the two germline ends. This CDR3 has 13 residues. Germline V lookup: CDR1 SEHNR, CDR2 FQNEAQ (reference sequence). The CDR3 spells CASSLGGSTEAFF. The CDR3 DNA follows: TGTGCCAGCAGCTTAGGGGGTAGCACTGAAGCTTTCTTT.

The CDR3 here is CATSRITGETQYF. The CDR3 nucleotides are TGTGCCACCAGCAGGATCACTGGAGAGACCCAGTACTTC. This chain links TRBV15 with TRBJ2-5; D remains unclear. V lost 3 bases, J lost 4 bases, and 9 bases lay in between. The CDR3 loop spans 13 amino acids. Germline V lookup: CDR1 LNHNV, CDR2 YYDKDF (reference sequence).

The rearrangement links TRBV10-1 to TRBJ2-3, with D perhaps assigned TRBD1 or TRBD2 (6 bases each). CDR1 is WNHNN and CDR2 is SYGVQD in the germline V gene (reference sequence). CDR3 size: 15 residues. Trimming took off 0 bases at V and 3 bases at J, with 10 bases between the two ends. The DNA for the CDR3 is TGCGCCAGCAGTGAGTCAGGGGGGCGGACAGATACGCAGTATTTT. Its translation: CASSESGGRTDTQYF.

This clone showed up just once. The chain carries TRBV5-4 and TRBJ1-2; 11 nucleotides line up with TRBD1. CDR3 length: 15 residues. Germline V gene sequence: CDR1 SGHNT, CDR2 YYREEE (reference sequence). With V trimmed by 4 bases and J by 4 bases, 6 bases remained unmatched. DNA for the CDR3: TGTGCCAGCAGCCTTCGGACAGGGGGCAGCTATGGCTACACCTTC. The encoded protein is CASSLRTGGSYGYTF.

The chain couples TRBV25-1 to TRBJ1-1; the D is unclear. Germline values: CDR1 MGHDK, CDR2 SYGVNS. The CDR3 sequence is 13 residues long. The V gene lost 8 bases and the J gene lost 1 base, with 11 bases spanning the gap. The CDR3 DNA follows: TGTGCCAGCTCCCGGCTGGGGAACACTGAAGCTTTCTTT. It yields the protein CASSRLGNTEAFF. The whole variable domain, remainder taken from reference TRBV25-1 and TRBJ1-1, is EADIYQTPRYLVIGTGKKITLECSQTMGHDKMYWYQQDPGMELHLIHYSYGVNSTEKGDLSSESTVSRIRTEHFPLTLESARPSHTSQYLCASSRLGNTEAFFGQGTRLTVV.

The chain combines TRBV7-8 with TRBJ1-5; 7 positions agree with TRBD1. Germline values: CDR1 SGHVS, CDR2 FQNEAQ. V lost 3 bases and J lost 0; bases outside the gene matches: 5. The CDR3 has 16 amino acids. The CDR3 reads CASSFLGGDSNQPQHF. The CDR3 DNA reads as TGTGCCAGCAGCTTTTTAGGGGGCGATAGCAATCAGCCCCAGCATTTT.

The chain carries TRBV6-1 and TRBJ2-2, with D perhaps TRBD2 (5 bases). V lost 6 bases, J lost 1 base, and 12 bases lay in between. The CDR3 length is 15 residues. Per the germline V gene, CDR1 is MNHNS and CDR2 is SASEGT. CDR3 nucleotides: TGTGCCAGCAGACTAGGTCGGGGGAACACCGGGGAGCTGTTTTTT. It encodes CASRLGRGNTGELFF.

The CDR3 region has the DNA TGTGCCAGCAGCGTAGCTATCGGACCTGATTTGGAGCAGTACTTC. This encodes CASSVAIGPDLEQYF. This chain uses TRBV9 with TRBJ2-7; no definite D call. The CDR3 is 15 amino acids. The germline V gene encodes CDR1 SGDLS and CDR2 YYNGEE. V was shortened by 0 bases and J by 7 bases, with 17 bases between the two germline ends.

The rearrangement links TRBV5-1 to TRBJ2-5; the D gene is possibly TRBD2 (7 bases). CDR3 size: 16 residues. Germline values: CDR1 SGHRS, CDR2 YFSETQ. Between the trimmed V and J ends, which lost 3 bases and 6 bases, there was a span of 21 bases. CDR3: CASSWRGGSGAKTQYF. In nucleotides, the CDR3 is TGCGCCAGCAGCTGGAGGGGAGGGTCGGGGGCCAAGACCCAGTACTTC.

About this clone itself: Other DNA sequences in the same sample also yield this CDR3. J is TRBJ1-1 and V is TRBV15; D is unclear. The CDR3 covers 13 residues. V lost 2 bases and J lost 0, with 4 bases in between. Germline V gene sequence: CDR1 LNHNV, CDR2 YYDKDF (reference sequence). CDR3 nucleotides: TGTGCCACCAGCAGAATCATGAACACTGAAGCTTTCTTT. It is translated as CATSRIMNTEAFF.

The J gene is TRBJ1-3, the V gene TRBV30; no reliable D call. The CDR3 is 13 residues long. Germline V gives CDR1 GTSNPN, CDR2 SVGIG (reference sequence). V shed 2 bases and J shed 4 bases, with 9 bases lying between them. The CDR3 nucleotides read TGTGCCTGGAGTACCGTACTGGGAAACACCATATATTTT. Translated, it gives CAWSTVLGNTIYF.

CDR3 DNA sequence: TGTGCCAGCAGTGAATATAGCACAGATACGCAGTATTTT. Translated: CASSEYSTDTQYF. The chain is built from TRBV25-1 and TRBJ2-3; D is unresolved. Deletions cut 0 bases from V and 0 bases from J, with 1 base between. The CDR3 length is 13 residues. Germline V gene lookup returns CDR1 MGHDK and CDR2 SYGVNS.

Written as DNA, the CDR3 is TGTGCCAGCAGTTATGCAGGGTTCCACGAGCAGTACTTC. Amino acid sequence: CASSYAGFHEQYF. This chain connects TRBV6-5 to TRBJ2-7; perhaps TRBD1 as D (5 bases). Germline V gene lookup returns CDR1 MNHEY and CDR2 SVGAGI. The V and J ends lost 3 bases and 5 bases respectively, with 11 bases between them. This CDR3 is 13 amino acids long.

This chain joins TRBV6-5 and TRBJ2-7; a weak D match, TRBD2 (6 bases). Germline CDR1 and CDR2: MNHEY and SVGAGI. The germline V and J ends were trimmed by 2 bases and 3 bases, with 11 bases remaining between them. The CDR3 sequence is 14 residues long. The CDR3 DNA reads TGTGCCAGCAGTTACCCGGGAGACGGCTACGAGCAGTACTTC. Protein product: CASSYPGDGYEQYF.

The chain is built from TRBV7-2 and TRBJ1-1; D call uncertain. V dropped 1 base and J dropped 4 bases, with 13 bases sitting between them. The germline V gene encodes CDR1 SGHTA and CDR2 FQGNSA. This CDR3 has 15 amino acids. DNA for the CDR3: TGTGCCAGCAGCTTAGTATATGGCAGTGTCACTGAAGCTTTCTTT. Its translation is CASSLVYGSVTEAFF.

The rearrangement uses TRBV7-9 and TRBJ1-1; 8 bases are a match to TRBD1. The junction had 1 base not matched to a gene; V was cut back by 0 bases and J by 1 base. Germline loops: CDR1 SEHNR, CDR2 FQNEAQ (reference sequence). This CDR3 region has 15 residues. This CDR3 is CASSLAGTGNTEAFF. The CDR3, as DNA: TGTGCCAGCAGCTTAGCCGGGACAGGGAACACTGAAGCTTTCTTT.